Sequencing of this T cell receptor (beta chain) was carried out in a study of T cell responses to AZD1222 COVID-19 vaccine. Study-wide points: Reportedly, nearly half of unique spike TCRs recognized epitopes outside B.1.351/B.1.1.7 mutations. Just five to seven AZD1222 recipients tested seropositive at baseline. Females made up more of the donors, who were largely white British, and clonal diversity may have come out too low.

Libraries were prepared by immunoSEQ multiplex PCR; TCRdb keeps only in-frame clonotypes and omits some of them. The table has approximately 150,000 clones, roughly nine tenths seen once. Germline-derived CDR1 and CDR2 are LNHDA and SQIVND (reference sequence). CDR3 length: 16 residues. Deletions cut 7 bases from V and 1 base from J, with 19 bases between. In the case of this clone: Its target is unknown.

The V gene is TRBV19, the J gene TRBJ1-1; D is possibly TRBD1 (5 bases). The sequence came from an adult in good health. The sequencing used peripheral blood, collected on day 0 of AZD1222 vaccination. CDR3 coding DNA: TGTGCCAGTAAGGTCATAGGGCGGGGGTCGAACACTGAAGCTTTCTTT. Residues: CASKVIGRGSNTEAFF.